This T cell receptor beta chain is drawn from a study of blood T cell repertoires in COVID-19. At the level of the study: Both acute and convalescent COVID-19 samples were obtained from the United States, Italy and Spain. Sources were T cells, B-cell-depleted T cells, or PBMCs; the material itself was cDNA or gDNA.

Followed longitudinally, the Seattle patients had been enrolled during active infection. In the authors' methods: The assay estimated nucleated cells by amplifying reference gene primers. Data came from immunoSEQ multiplex PCR; TCRdb stores just in-frame clones and leaves some out. V, J and clone size are taken as reported in that table, and D and trimming were inferred from the DNA itself. The sample holds 200,000 to 250,000 clones, 86% seen once. Trimming took 4 bases from V and 2 from J, leaving 15 bases between them. Germline lookup yields CDR1 SGHDT and CDR2 YYEEEE. There are 15 residues in the CDR3.

The receptor comes from a woman in her forties or fifties with COVID-19, enrolled during active disease. The sample taken for sequencing was peripheral blood. This chain links TRBV5-6 with TRBJ1-2, with D perhaps TRBD1 (6 bases). The CDR3 region is CASSPTKTGNYGYTF. CDR3 in DNA: TGTGCCAGCAGCCCTACCAAGACAGGCAACTATGGCTACACCTTC.